This T cell receptor beta chain comes out of a study of T cell responses to AZD1222 COVID-19 vaccine. Findings and caveats of the study: Spike-spanning, vaccine-associated CD4 TCRs were dominant at 160-218 and 743-854. Only six people who got AZD1222 tested seropositive at baseline. In all cases, repertoires were sampled only after the peak T cell response.

V lost 0 bases to trimming and J lost 4 bases, with 10 bases between them. The CDR3 is 14 residues long. Per the germline V gene, CDR1 is SGHRS and CDR2 is YFSETQ. Concerning this clone: The antigen is undetermined.

Profiling relied on immunoSEQ multiplex PCR, and the TCRdb table lists in-frame clones only, not all of them. The table has 95,000 to 150,000 clones, 75% to 90% seen once. The chain combines TRBV5-1 with TRBJ2-5, with TRBD1 as a possible D gene (6 bases). Source: peripheral blood, taken on day 0 of AZD1222 vaccination. This clonotype originated in an adult in good health. CDR3 protein: CASSLAGRGETQYF. Written as DNA, the CDR3 is TGCGCCAGCAGCTTGGCCGGCAGGGGAGAGACCCAGTACTTC.